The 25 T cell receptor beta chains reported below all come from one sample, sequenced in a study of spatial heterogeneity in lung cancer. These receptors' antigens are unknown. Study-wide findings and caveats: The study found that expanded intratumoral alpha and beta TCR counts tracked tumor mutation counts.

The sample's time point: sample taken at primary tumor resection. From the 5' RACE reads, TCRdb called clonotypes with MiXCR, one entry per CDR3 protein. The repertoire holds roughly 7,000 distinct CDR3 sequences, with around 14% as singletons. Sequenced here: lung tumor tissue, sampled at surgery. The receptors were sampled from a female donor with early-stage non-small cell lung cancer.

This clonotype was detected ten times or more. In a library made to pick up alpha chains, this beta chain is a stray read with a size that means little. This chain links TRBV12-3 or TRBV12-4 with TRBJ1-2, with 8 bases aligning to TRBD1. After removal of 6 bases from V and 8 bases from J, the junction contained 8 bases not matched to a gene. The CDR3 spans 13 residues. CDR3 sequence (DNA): TGTGCCAGCAGGCCCGGACAGGGATGGGGCTACACCTTC. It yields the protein CASRPGQGWGYTF.

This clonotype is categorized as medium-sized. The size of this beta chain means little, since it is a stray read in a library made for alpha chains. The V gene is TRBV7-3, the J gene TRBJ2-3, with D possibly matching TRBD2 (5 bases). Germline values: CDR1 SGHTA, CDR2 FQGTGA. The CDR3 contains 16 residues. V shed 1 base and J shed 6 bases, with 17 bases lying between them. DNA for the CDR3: TGTGCCAGCAGCTTAAGGGGTAGCGTCATCGGGGATACGCAGTATTTT. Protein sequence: CASSLRGSVIGDTQYF.

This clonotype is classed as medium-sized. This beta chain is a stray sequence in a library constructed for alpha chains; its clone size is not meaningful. CDR3 sequence reads: CASSEWSSGGAGWQFF. In nucleotides, the CDR3 is TGTGCCAGCAGTGAATGGAGTAGCGGGGGGGCCGGATGGCAGTTCTTC. The V and J genes are TRBV6-1 and TRBJ2-1; 11 bases map to TRBD2. The CDR3 spans 16 residues. Germline V CDR1 and CDR2: MNHNS, SASEGT. Trimming removed 2 bases from V and 12 bases from J; junction bases left unmatched: 12.

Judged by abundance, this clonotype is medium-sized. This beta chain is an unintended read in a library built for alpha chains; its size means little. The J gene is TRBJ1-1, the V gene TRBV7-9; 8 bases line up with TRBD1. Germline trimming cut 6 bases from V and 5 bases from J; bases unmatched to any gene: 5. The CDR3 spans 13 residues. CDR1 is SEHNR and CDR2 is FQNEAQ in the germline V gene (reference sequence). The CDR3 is CASRRTGRTEAFF. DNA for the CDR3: TGTGCCAGCAGGAGGACAGGGAGGACTGAAGCTTTCTTT. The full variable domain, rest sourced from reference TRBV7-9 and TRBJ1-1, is DTGVSQNPRHKITKRGQNVTFRCDPISEHNRLYWYRQTLGQGPEFLTYFQNEAQLEKSRLLSDRFSAERPKGSFSTLEIQRTEQGDSAMYLCASRRTGRTEAFFGQGTRLTVV.

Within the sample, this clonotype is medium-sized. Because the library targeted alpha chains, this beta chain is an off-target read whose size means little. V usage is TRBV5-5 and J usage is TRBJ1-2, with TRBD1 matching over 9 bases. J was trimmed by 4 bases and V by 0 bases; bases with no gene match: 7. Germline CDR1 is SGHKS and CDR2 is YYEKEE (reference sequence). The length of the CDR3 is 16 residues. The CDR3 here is CASSLGPGQGTYGYTF. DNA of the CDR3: TGTGCCAGCAGCTTGGGGCCGGGACAGGGTACCTATGGCTACACCTTC.

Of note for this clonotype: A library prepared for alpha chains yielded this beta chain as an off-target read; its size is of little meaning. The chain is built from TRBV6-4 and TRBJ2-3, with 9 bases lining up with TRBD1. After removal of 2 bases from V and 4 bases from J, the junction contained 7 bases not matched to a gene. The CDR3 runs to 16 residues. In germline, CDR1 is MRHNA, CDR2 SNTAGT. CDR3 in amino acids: CASSDGGQGGADTQYF. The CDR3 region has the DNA TGTGCCAGCAGTGACGGGGGACAGGGAGGCGCAGATACGCAGTATTTT.

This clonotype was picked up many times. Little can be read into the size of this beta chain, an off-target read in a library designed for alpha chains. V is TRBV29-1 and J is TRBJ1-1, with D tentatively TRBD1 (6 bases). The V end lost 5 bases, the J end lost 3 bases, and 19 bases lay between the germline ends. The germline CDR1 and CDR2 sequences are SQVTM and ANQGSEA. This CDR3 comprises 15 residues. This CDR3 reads CSVQFRTASDTEAFF. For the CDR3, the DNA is TGCAGCGTTCAATTCCGGACAGCGTCGGACACTGAAGCTTTCTTT.

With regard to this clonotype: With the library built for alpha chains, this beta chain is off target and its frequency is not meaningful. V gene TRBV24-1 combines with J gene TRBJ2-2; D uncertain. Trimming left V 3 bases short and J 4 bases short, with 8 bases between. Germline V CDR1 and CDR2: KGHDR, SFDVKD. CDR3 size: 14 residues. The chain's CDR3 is CATSDVGPTGELFF. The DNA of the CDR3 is TGTGCCACCAGTGATGTAGGACCCACCGGGGAGCTGTTTTTT.

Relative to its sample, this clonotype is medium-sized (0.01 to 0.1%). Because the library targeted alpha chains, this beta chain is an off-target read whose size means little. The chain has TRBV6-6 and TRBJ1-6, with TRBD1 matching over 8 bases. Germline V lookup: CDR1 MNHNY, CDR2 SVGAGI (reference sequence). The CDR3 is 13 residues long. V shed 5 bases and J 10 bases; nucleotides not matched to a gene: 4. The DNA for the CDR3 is TGTGCCAGCAGTGACAGGGGACAGTCACCCCTCCACTTT. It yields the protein CASSDRGQSPLHF.

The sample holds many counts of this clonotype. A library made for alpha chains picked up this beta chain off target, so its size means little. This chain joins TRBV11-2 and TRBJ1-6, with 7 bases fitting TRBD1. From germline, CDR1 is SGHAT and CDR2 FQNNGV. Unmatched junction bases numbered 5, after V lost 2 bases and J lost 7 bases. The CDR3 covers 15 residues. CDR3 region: CASSLSGTVNSPLHF. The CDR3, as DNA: TGTGCCAGCAGCTTAAGCGGGACAGTAAATTCACCCCTCCACTTT.

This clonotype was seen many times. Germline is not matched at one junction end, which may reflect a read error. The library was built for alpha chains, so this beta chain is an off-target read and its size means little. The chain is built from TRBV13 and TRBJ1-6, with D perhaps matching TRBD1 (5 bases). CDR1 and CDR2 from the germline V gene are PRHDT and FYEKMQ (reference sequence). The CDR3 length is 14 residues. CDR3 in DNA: TGTGCCAGCAGCTCCAGGGTAGTCGATTCCCCCCTCCACTTT. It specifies CASSSRVVDSPLHF.

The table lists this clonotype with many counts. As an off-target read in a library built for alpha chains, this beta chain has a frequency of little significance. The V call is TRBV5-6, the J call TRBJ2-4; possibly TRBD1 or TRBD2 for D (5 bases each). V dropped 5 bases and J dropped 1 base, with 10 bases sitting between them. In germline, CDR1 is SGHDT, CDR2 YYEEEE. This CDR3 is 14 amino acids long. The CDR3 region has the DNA TGTGCCAGCAGAGCCTGGGGGGCCAAAAACATTCAGTACTTC. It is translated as CASRAWGAKNIQYF.

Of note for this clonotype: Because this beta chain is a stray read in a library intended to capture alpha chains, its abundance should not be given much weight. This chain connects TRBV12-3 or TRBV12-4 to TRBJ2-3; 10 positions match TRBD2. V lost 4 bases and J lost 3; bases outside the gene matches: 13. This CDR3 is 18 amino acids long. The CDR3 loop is CASSYLWASGGYTDTQYF. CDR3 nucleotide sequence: TGTGCCAGCAGTTACCTATGGGCTAGCGGGGGTTATACAGATACGCAGTATTTT.

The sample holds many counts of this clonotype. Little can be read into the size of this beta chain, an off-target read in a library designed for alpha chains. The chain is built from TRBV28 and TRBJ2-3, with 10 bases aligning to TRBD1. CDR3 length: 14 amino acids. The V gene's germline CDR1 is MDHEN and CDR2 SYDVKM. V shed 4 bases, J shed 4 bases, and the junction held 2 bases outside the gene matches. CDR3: CASSSGQGADTQYF. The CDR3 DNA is TGTGCCAGCAGTTCCGGACAGGGGGCAGATACGCAGTATTTT.

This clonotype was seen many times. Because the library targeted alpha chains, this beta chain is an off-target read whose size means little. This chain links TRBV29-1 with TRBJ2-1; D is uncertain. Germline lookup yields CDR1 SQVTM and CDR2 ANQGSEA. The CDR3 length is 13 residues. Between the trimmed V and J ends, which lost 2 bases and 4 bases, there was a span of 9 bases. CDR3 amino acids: CSVEPLGYNEQFF. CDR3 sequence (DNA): TGCAGCGTTGAACCTCTGGGGTACAATGAGCAGTTCTTC.

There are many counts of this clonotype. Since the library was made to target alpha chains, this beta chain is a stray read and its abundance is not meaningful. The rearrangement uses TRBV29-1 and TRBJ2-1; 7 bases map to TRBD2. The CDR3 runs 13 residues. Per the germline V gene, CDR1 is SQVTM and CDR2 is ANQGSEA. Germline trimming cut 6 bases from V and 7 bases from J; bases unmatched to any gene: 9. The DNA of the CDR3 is TGCAGCGTGTTCGAAAGACTAGCTAATGAGCAGTTCTTC. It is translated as CSVFERLANEQFF.

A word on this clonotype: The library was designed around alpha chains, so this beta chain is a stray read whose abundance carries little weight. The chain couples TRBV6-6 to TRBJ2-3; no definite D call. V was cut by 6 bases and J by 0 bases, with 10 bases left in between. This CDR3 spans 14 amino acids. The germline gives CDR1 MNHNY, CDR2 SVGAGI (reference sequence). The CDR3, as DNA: TGTGCCAGCAGCCCCCCAAGGAGCACAGATACGCAGTATTTT. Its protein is CASSPPRSTDTQYF.

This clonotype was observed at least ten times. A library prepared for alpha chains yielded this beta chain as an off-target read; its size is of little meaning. The CDR3 DNA reads TGTGCCAGTAGTCCCTGGGAGGTGGCCGGGGAGCTGTTTTTT. Its protein is CASSPWEVAGELFF. The chain links TRBV19 to TRBJ2-2; D is perhaps TRBD2 (6 bases). This CDR3 contains 14 residues. Germline V CDR1 and CDR2: LNHDA, SQIVND (reference sequence). V dropped 5 bases and J dropped 6 bases, with 13 bases sitting between them.

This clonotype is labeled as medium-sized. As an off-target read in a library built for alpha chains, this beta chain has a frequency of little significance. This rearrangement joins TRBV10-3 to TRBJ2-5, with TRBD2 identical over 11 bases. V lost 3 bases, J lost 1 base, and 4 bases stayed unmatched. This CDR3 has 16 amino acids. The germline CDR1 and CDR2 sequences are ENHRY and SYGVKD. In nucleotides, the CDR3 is TGTGCCATCAGTGACACTAGCGGGGGCCTCCAAGAGACCCAGTACTTC. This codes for CAISDTSGGLQETQYF.

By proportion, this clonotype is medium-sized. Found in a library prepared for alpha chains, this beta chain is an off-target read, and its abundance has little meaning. The CDR3 protein is CASSSGVQANSPLHF. The CDR3 DNA reads TGTGCCAGCAGCTCAGGGGTACAGGCCAATTCACCCCTCCACTTT. The chain links TRBV3-1 to TRBJ1-6; a weak D match, TRBD1 (6 bases). There are 15 residues in the CDR3. V was cut by 5 bases and J by 7 bases, with 15 bases left in between. Looked up from germline, CDR1 is LGHDT and CDR2 is YNNKEL (reference sequence).

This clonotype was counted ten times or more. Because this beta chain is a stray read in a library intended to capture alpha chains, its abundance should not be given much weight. In DNA, the CDR3 is TGTGCCAGCAGCTTAGGTCGGTTGGCTAGCAAGTTCTTC. It is translated as CASSLGRLASKFF. The rearrangement joins TRBV7-9 to TRBJ2-1; a weak D match, TRBD2 (5 bases). This CDR3 spans 13 amino acids. Trimming stripped 1 base from V and 14 bases from J, with 15 bases between. Germline CDR1 and CDR2: SEHNR and FQNEAQ (reference sequence).

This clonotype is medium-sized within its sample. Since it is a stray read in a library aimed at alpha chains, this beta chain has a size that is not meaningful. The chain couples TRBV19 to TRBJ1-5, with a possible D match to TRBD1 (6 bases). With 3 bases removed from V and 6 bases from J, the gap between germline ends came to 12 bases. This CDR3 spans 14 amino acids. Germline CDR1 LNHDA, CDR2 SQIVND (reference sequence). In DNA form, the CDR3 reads TGTGCCAGTAGTATGCGGGGGGCAGGTCAGCCCCAGCATTTT. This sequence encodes CASSMRGAGQPQHF.

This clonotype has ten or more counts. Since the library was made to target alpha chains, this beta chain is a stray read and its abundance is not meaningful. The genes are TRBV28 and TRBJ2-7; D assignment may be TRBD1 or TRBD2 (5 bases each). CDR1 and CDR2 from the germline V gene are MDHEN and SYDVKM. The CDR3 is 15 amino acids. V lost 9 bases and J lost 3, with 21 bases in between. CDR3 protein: CASHRAGAEYYEQYF. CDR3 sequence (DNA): TGTGCCAGTCATAGGGCCGGGGCAGAATACTACGAGCAGTACTTC.

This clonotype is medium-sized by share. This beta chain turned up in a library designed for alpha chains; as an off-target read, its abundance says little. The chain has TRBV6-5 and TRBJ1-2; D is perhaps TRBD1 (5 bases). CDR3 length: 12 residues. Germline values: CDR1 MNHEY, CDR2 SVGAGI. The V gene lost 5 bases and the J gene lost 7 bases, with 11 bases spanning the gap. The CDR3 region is CASSQGGPGYTF. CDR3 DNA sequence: TGTGCCAGCAGTCAGGGAGGCCCTGGCTACACCTTC.

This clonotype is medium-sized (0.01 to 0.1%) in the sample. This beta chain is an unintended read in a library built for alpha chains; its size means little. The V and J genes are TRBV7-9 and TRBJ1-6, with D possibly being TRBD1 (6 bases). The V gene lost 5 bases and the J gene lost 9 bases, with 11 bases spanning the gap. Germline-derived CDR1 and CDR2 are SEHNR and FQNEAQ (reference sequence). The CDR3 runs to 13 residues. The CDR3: CASSRGQLSPLHF. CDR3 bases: TGTGCCAGCAGCCGTGGACAGCTTTCACCCCTCCACTTT.